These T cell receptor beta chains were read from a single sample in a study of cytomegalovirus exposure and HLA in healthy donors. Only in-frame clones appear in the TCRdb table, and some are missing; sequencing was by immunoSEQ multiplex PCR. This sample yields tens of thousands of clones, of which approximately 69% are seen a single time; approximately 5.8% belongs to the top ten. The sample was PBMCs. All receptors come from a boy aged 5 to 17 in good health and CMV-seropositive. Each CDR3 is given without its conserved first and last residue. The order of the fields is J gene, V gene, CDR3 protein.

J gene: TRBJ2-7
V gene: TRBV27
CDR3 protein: ASSRVGTGAYEQY

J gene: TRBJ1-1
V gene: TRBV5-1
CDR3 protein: ASSLDSRHTNTEAF

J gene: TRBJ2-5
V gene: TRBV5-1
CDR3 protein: ASSLVGSGSSETQY

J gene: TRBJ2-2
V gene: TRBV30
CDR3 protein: AWGPGLSTGELF

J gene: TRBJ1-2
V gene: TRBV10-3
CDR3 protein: AIGDRGLMV

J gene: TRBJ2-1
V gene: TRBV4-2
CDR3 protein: ASSQVGGGKLNEQF

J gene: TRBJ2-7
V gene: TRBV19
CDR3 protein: ASSILEGATYEQY

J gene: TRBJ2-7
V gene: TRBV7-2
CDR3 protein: ASSKGVGAGASYEQY

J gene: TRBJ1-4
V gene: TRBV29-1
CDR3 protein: SVGQTGTNEKLF

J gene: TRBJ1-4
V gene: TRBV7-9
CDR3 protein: ASSSTGGNEKLF

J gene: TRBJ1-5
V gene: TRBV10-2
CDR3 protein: ASSQGLGIYSNQPQH

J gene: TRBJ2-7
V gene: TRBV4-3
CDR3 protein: ASSQVGHYEQY

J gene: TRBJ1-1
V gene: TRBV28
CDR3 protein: ASSPHWTENTEAF

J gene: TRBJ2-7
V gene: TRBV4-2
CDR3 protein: ASSQRQGLEQY

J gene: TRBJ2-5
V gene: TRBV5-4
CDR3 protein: ASSLGTGGRETQY

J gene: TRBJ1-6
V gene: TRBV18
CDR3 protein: ASSPGLGQGQSYNSPLH

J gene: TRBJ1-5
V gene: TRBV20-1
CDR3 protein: SAGSNQPQN

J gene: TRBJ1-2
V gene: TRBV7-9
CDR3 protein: ASSRTGDYGYT

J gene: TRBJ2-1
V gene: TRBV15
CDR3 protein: ATSRERTVNNEQF

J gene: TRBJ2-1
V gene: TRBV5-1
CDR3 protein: ASRMFTGTPYNEQF

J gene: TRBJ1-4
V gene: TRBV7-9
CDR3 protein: ASSSFKEEKLF

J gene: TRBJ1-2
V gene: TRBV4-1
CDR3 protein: ASSKLGGQPAGYT

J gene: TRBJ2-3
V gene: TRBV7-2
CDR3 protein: ASSPRGDTQY

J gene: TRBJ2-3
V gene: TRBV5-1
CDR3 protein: ASRFPRDTQY

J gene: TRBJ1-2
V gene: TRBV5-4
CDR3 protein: ASSLAGLYGYT

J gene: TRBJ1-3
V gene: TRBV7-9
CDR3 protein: ASRLSGGTGNTIY

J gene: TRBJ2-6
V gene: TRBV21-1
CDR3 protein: ASSKSGRGKGVIVLT

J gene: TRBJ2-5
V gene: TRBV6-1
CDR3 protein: ASRATGTAQETQY

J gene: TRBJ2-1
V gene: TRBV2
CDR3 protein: ASSRAGPSYNEQF

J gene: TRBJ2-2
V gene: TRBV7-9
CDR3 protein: ASSLLRDSLSGELF

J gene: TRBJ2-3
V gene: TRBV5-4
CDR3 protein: ASSDPGGDTQY

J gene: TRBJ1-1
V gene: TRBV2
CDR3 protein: ASKGETKGAF

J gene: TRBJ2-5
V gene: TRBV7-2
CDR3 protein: ASSPARETQY

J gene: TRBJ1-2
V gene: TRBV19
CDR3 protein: ASSINRDYGYT

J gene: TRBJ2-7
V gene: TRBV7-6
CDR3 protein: ASSLEDAAAGYEQY

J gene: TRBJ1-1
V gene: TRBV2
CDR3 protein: ASSSEGANTEAF

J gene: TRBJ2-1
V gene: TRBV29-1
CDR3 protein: SGSTGPNEQF

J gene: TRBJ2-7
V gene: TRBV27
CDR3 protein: ASGQRRPYEQY

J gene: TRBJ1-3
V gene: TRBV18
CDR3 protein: ASSRGSSGNTIY

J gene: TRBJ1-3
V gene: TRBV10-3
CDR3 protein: AISDPDWGNTIY

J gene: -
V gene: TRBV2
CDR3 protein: ASSDKIPHEQY

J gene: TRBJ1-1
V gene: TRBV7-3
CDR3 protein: ASSLTRDTEAF

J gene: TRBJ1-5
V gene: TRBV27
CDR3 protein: ASSLSRGWQPQH

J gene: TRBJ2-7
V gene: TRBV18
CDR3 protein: ASSLTPGTEAEQY